By sample fraction, the clone carrying this TCR beta chain is medium-sized. The data were taken from a study of T cell repertoires in aging, cancer and after chemotherapy. Germline CDR1 and CDR2: MNHEY and SVGAGI. The CDR3 is 16 amino acids. The J segment lost 6 bases and the V segment lost 6 bases, leaving 8 bases of the junction unmatched. Multiplex touch-down PCR with TRB-A/B primers amplified rearranged V-D-J TRB sequences. TCRdb re-analysed the multiplex PCR reads in MiXCR, keeping a single row per CDR3 protein. The sample records 9,000 or so distinct CDR3 sequences, 23% being singletons. Peripheral blood genomic DNA, not sorted cells or RNA, was the template.

The sequenced material came from blood. This rearrangement joins TRBV6-5 to TRBJ2-1; 13 nucleotides agree with TRBD2. The sequence derives from a human donor with a blood cancer. The donor label of this sample is uncertain. CDR3 sequence (DNA): TGTGCCAGCAGCCGCGGACTAGCGGGGGTCGGCAATGAGCAGTTCTTC. Translating gives CASSRGLAGVGNEQFF.